One sample yielded the 7 T cell receptor beta chains listed below, sequenced in a study of blood T cells in healthy people across ages. Then a second PCR, running roughly 7 to 11 cycles, was carried out with a sample-barcoded 5' primer and a J-beta primer mix. TCRdb re-derived calls from the 5' RACE reads in MiXCR, one entry per CDR3 protein. The top ten hold more than 20% of the sample, which has approximately 1,700,000 distinct CDR3 sequences, 39% seen once. Source material: blood. The receptors shown here come from a human donor in good health.

The chain combines TRBV28 with TRBJ1-5, with D maybe TRBD1 (5 bases). Germline CDR1 is MDHEN and CDR2 is SYDVKM. The V end lost 6 bases, the J end lost 6 bases, and 18 bases lay between the germline ends. The CDR3 has 15 amino acids. CDR3 coding DNA: TGTGCCAGCAGCCTCCTTGGGACGTCTGGTCAGCCCCAGCATTTT. Translated: CASSLLGTSGQPQHF.

This clonotype has more than one count but fewer than ten. The chain couples TRBV7-8 to TRBJ1-1, with a possible D match to TRBD1 (6 bases). V shed 4 bases and J shed 4 bases, with 13 bases lying between them. Germline lookup yields CDR1 SGHVS and CDR2 FQNEAQ. The CDR3 extends over 14 amino acids. CDR3 in amino acids: CASSSQGWSTEAFF. CDR3 nucleotides: TGTGCCAGCAGCTCTCAGGGGTGGAGCACTGAAGCTTTCTTT.

J is TRBJ2-4 and V is TRBV7-2; no firm D call. Looked up from germline, CDR1 is SGHTA and CDR2 is FQGNSA. The CDR3 spans 16 residues. V was clipped by 2 bases and J by 0 bases, with 11 bases between them. CDR3 loop: CASSLYRSSAKNIQYF. Written as DNA, the CDR3 is TGTGCCAGCAGCTTATATCGGTCATCAGCCAAAAACATTCAGTACTTC.

This clonotype was counted only a few times. The rearrangement uses TRBV7-9 and TRBJ2-3; D is uncertain. Germline V lookup: CDR1 SEHNR, CDR2 FQNEAQ (reference sequence). V was trimmed by 5 bases and J by 3 bases, leaving 12 bases between them. This CDR3 comprises 14 residues. This CDR3 reads CASSRIIGTDTQYF. CDR3 nucleotides: TGTGCCAGCAGCAGAATCATAGGTACAGATACGCAGTATTTT.

This clonotype was found a few times. The chain carries TRBV3-1 and TRBJ2-2; 7 bases align to TRBD1. With 6 bases clipped from V and 2 bases from J, the junction kept 3 bases outside the gene matches. The CDR3 spans 14 residues. Germline V gives CDR1 LGHDT, CDR2 YNNKEL (reference sequence). The CDR3 sequence is CASRGTDNTGELFF. As DNA, the CDR3 is TGTGCCAGCAGAGGGACAGACAACACCGGGGAGCTGTTTTTT.

This clonotype was detected only a few times. This chain connects TRBV7-2 to TRBJ1-2; 7 nucleotides match TRBD1. The length of the CDR3 is 15 residues. Germline-derived CDR1 and CDR2 are SGHTA and FQGNSA. The junction had 8 bases not matched to a gene; V was cut back by 3 bases and J by 4 bases. CDR3 region: CASSLASGQIYGYTF. CDR3 nucleotides: TGTGCCAGCAGCTTGGCCTCGGGACAGATCTATGGCTACACCTTC.

With regard to this clonotype: Germline and junction disagree at one end, which may indicate a read error. J is TRBJ1-1 and V is TRBV2; possibly TRBD1 for D (6 bases). The germline CDR1 and CDR2 sequences are SNHLY and FYNNEI. The CDR3 covers 13 residues. The CDR3 protein is CTSDRLMNTEAFF. The CDR3 DNA sequence: TGTACCAGCGACAGGCTAATGAACACTGAAGCTTTCTTT.